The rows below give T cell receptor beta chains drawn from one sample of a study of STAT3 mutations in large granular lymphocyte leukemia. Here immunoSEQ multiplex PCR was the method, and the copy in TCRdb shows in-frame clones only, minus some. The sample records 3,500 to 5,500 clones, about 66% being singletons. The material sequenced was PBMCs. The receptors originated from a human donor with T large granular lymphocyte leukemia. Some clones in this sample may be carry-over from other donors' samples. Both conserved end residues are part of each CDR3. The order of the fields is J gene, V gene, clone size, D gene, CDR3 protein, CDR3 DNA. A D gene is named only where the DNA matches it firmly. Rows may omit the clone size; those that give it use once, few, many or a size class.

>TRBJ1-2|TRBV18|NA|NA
CASSPPVGYGYTF
TGTGCCAGCTCCCCCCCCGTCGGCTATGGCTACACCTTC
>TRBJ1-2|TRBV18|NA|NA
CASSRVAYGYTF
TGTGCCAGCTCGCGGGTAGCCTATGGCTACACCTTC
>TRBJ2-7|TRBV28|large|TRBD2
CASRLAGMSYEQYF
TGTGCCAGCAGGTTAGCGGGTATGAGCTACGAGCAGTACTTC
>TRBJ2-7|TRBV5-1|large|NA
CASSLGPEQYF
TGCGCCAGCAGCTTGGGTCCCGAGCAGTACTTC
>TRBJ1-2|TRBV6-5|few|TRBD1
CASSYLGTGDGYTF
TGTGCCAGCAGTTACCTTGGGACAGGGGATGGCTACACCTTC
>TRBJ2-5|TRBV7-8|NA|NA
CASSRYQETQYF
TGTGCCAGCAGCCGGTACCAAGAGACCCAGTACTTC
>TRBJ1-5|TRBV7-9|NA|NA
CASSWGREPQHF
TGTGCCAGCAGCTGGGGACGGGAGCCCCAGCATTTT
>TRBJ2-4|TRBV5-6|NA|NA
CASSRQLAKNIQYF
TGTGCCAGCAGCCGACAGTTAGCCAAAAACATTCAGTACTTC
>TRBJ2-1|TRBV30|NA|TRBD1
CAWRTGTGRHEQFF
TGTGCCTGGAGAACCGGGACAGGGCGACATGAGCAGTTCTTC
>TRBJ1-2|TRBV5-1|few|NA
CASSPNPKGLDYGYTF
TGCGCCAGCAGCCCGAACCCTAAGGGTCTCGACTATGGCTACACCTTC
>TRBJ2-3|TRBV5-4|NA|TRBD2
CASSLKAGGGTDTQYF
TGTGCCAGCAGCTTGAAGGCGGGGGGTGGCACAGATACGCAGTATTTT
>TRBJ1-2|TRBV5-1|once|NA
CASSLVGRGTDGYTF
TGCGCCAGCAGCTTGGTTGGCAGGGGTACGGATGGCTACACCTTC
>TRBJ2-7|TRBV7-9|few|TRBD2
CASSLAAGGEQYF
TGTGCCAGCAGCTTAGCAGCGGGAGGGGAGCAGTACTTC
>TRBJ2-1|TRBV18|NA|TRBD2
CASSQGRSGLAGSASSYNEQFF
TGTGCCAGCTCTCAAGGGAGATCCGGACTAGCGGGGTCTGCGAGCTCCTACAATGAGCAGTTCTTC
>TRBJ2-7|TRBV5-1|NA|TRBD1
CASSSPGQGDEQYF
TGCGCCAGCAGCTCCCCGGGACAGGGCGACGAGCAGTACTTC
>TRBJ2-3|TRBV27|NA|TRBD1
CASSAGTGPADTQYF
TGTGCCAGCAGTGCCGGGACAGGTCCCGCAGATACGCAGTATTTT
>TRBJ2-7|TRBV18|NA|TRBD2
CASSPGLAGEIHEQYF
TGTGCCAGCTCACCAGGACTAGCGGGAGAGATCCACGAGCAGTACTTC
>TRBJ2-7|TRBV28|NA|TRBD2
CASSPRTSGSYEQYF
TGTGCCAGCAGTCCACGGACTAGCGGGAGTTACGAGCAGTACTTC
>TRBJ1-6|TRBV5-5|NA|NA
CASSLETVVSPLHF
TGTGCCAGCAGCTTGGAGACGGTTGTTTCACCCCTCCACTTT
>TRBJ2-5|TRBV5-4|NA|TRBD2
CASSGAGGQETQYF
TGTGCCAGCAGCGGAGCGGGAGGTCAGGAGACCCAGTACTTC
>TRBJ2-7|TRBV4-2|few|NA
CASSQATLTVDEQYF
TGTGCCAGCAGCCAAGCGACACTGACAGTCGACGAGCAGTACTTC
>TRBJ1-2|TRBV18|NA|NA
CASSLDRDYGYTF
TGTGCCAGCTCACTGGACAGAGACTATGGCTACACCTTC
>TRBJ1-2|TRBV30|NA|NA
CAWSQQGTVGYTF
TGTGCCTGGAGCCAACAGGGAACTGTCGGCTACACCTTC
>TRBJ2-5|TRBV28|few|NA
CASSLGTLGGTQYF
TGTGCCAGCAGTCTCGGGACTCTGGGTGGGACCCAGTACTTC
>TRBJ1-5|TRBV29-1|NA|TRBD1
CSVLDRGGNQPQHF
TGCAGCGTTCTGGACAGGGGAGGCAATCAGCCCCAGCATTTT
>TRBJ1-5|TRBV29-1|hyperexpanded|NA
CSVAGLDQPQHF
TGCAGCGTTGCAGGGCTGGATCAGCCCCAGCATTTT
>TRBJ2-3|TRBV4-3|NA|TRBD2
CASSQGSSGGAQDTQYF
TGCGCCAGCAGCCAAGGGTCTAGCGGGGGGGCCCAAGATACGCAGTATTTT
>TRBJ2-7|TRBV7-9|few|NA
CASSNQGSDEQYF
TGTGCCAGCAGCAATCAAGGCAGTGACGAGCAGTACTTC
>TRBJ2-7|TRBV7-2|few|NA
CASSLALGLSYEQYF
TGTGCCAGCAGCTTAGCGCTTGGCCTCTCCTACGAGCAGTACTTC
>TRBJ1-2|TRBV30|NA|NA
CAWSVGSKTRYTF
TGTGCCTGGAGTGTTGGCAGTAAAACCCGCTACACCTTC
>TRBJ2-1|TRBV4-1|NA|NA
CASSQDRWRGTDNEQFF
TGCGCCAGCAGCCAAGATAGGTGGCGGGGGACAGACAATGAGCAGTTCTTC
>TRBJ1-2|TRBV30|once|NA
CAWSGGTPGGYTF
TGTGCCTGGAGTGGGGGCACTCCGGGTGGCTACACCTTC
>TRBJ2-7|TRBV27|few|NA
CASSPPGAKYEQYF
TGTGCCAGCAGTCCGCCCGGGGCAAAGTACGAGCAGTACTTC
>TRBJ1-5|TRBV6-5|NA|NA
CASSSGVSNQPQHF
TGTGCCAGCAGCTCCGGGGTAAGCAATCAGCCCCAGCATTTT
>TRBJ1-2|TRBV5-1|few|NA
CASSLEPDPNYGYTF
TGCGCCAGCAGCTTGGAGCCAGATCCTAACTATGGCTACACCTTC
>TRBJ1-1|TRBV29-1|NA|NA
CSVDRPLPAAFF
TGCAGCGTTGACCGACCGCTCCCAGCGGCTTTCTTT
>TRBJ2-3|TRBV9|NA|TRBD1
CASSALTGGTDTQYF
TGTGCCAGCAGCGCCTTGACAGGGGGCACAGATACGCAGTATTTT
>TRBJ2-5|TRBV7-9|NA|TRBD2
CASSPNSGGAQETQYF
TGTGCCAGCAGCCCAAACAGCGGGGGGGCCCAAGAGACCCAGTACTTC
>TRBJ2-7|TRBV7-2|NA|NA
CASSLALGEGNQYF
TGTGCCAGCAGCTTAGCGCTCGGTGAAGGGAACCAGTACTTC
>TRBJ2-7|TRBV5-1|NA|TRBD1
CASSPRDRGSYEQYF
TGCGCCAGCAGCCCCCGGGACAGGGGCTCCTACGAGCAGTACTTC
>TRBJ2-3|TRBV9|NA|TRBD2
CASSVEVGLDLTDTQYF
TGTGCCAGCAGCGTAGAGGTAGGACTAGACCTCACAGATACGCAGTATTTT
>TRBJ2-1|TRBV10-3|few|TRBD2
CAINPGLASNEQFF
TGTGCCATCAATCCGGGACTAGCGTCCAATGAGCAGTTCTTC
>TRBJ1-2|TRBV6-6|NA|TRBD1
CASSGTGTGYTF
TGTGCCAGCAGTGGGACAGGGACGGGCTACACCTTC
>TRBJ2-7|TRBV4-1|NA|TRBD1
CASSQGQGAVEQYF
TGCGCCAGCAGCCAAGGTCAGGGGGCGGTCGAGCAGTACTTC
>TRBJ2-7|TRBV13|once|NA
CASSKFTRIYEQYF
TGTGCCAGCAGCAAATTTACTAGGATCTACGAGCAGTACTTC
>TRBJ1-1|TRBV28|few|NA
CASSRGGAPRGPEAFF
TGTGCCAGCAGTAGGGGGGGGGCCCCCCGAGGGCCTGAAGCTTTCTTT
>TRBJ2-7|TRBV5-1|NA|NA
CASSQAFEQYF
TGCGCCAGCAGCCAAGCCTTCGAGCAGTACTTC